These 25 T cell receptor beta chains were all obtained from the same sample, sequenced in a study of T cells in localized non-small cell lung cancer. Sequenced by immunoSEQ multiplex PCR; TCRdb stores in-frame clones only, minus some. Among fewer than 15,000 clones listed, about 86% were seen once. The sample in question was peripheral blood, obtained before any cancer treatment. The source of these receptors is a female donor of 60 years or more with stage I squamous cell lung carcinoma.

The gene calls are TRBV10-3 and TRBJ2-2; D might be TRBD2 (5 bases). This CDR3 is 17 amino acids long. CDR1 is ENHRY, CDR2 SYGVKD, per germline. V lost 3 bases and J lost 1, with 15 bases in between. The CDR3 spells CAISENVRGGNTGELFF. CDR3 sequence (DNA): TGTGCCATCAGTGAAAATGTCCGAGGAGGGAACACCGGGGAGCTGTTTTTT.

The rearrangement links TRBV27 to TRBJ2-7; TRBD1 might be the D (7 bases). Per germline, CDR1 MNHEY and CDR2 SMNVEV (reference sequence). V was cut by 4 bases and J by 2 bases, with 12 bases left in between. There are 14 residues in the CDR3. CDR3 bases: TGTGCCAGCAGTTCGCGGGACAGTACCTACGAGCAGTACTTC. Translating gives CASSSRDSTYEQYF.

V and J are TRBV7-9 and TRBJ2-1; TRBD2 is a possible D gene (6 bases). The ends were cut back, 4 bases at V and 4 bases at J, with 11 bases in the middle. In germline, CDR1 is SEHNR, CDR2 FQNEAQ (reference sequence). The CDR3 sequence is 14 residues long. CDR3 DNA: TGTGCCAGCAGCTCCGAGGGAGGTTACAATGAGCAGTTCTTC. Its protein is CASSSEGGYNEQFF.

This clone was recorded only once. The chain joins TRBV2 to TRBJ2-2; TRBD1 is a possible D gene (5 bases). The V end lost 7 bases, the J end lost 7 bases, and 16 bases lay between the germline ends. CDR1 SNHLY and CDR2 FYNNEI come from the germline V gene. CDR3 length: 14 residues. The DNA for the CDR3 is TGTGCCAGCATGAGCCAGGGAAGGAGCGGGGAGCTGTTTTTT. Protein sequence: CASMSQGRSGELFF.

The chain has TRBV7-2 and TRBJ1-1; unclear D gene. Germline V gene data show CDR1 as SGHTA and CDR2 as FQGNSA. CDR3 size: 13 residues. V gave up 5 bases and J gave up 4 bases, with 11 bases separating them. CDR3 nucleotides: TGTGCCAGCAGCCTCGGGGATCCCACTGAAGCTTTCTTT. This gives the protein CASSLGDPTEAFF.

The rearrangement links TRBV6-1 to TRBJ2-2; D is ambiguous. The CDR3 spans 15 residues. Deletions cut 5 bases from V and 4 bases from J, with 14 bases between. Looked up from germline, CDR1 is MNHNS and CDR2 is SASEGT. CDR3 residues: CASSWARIFTGELFF. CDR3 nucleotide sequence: TGTGCCAGCAGTTGGGCCCGAATCTTCACCGGGGAGCTGTTTTTT.

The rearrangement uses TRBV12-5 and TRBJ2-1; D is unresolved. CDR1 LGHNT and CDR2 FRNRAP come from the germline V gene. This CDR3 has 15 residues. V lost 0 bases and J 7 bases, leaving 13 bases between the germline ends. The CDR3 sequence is CASGLVLGLRNEQFF. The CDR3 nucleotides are TGTGCTAGTGGTTTGGTACTGGGTTTACGGAATGAGCAGTTCTTC.

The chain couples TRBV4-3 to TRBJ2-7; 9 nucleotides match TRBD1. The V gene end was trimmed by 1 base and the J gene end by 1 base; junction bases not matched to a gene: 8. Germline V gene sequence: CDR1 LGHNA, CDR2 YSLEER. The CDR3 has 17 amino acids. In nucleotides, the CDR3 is TGCGCCAGCAGCCAAGGATCCGGACAGGGGATTTCCTACGAGCAGTACTTC. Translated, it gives CASSQGSGQGISYEQYF.

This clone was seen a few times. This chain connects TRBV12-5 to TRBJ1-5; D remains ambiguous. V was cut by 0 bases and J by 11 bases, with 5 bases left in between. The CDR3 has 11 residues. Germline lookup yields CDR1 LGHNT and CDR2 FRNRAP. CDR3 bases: TGTGCTAGTGGTTTGGTAACGGCCCAGCATTTT. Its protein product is CASGLVTAQHF.

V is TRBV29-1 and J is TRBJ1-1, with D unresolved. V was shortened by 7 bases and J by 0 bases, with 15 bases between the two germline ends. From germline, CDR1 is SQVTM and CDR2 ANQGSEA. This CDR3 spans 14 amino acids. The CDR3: CSAPRAGMNTEAFF. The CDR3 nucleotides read TGCAGCGCCCCTAGGGCGGGGATGAACACTGAAGCTTTCTTT.

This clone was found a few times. CDR3 amino acids: CASSVGSSGEAFF. CDR3 coding DNA: TGTGCCAGCAGCGTAGGGTCTTCCGGTGAAGCTTTCTTT. V gene TRBV9 combines with J gene TRBJ1-1; no firm D call. Germline V CDR1 and CDR2: SGDLS, YYNGEE. V dropped 0 bases and J dropped 7 bases, with 10 bases sitting between them. The CDR3 spans 13 residues.

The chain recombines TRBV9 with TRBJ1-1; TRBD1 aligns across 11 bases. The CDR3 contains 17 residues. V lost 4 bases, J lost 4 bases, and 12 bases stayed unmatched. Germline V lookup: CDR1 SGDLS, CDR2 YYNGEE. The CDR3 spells CASSSRPPGTGGTEAFF. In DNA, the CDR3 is TGTGCCAGCAGCTCCCGCCCCCCCGGGACAGGGGGCACTGAAGCTTTCTTT.

As DNA, the CDR3 is TGTGCCAGAAGCTTACGGGGGCACCCCGTGAACGAGCAGTACTTC. Translating it yields CARSLRGHPVNEQYF. This chain links TRBV5-3 with TRBJ2-5; TRBD1 or TRBD2 may be the D gene (6 bases each). With the DNA end fitting TRBJ2-7 better, the J assignment may be wrong. TRBV5-3 is an ORF; its function is uncertain. This CDR3 comprises 15 residues.

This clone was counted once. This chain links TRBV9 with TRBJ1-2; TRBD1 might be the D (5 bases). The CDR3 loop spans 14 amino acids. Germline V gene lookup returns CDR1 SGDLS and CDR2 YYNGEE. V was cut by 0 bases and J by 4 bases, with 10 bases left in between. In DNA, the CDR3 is TGTGCCAGCAGCGTAGCTGGGGGTACCTATGGCTACACCTTC. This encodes CASSVAGGTYGYTF. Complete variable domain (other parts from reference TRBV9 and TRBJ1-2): DSGVTQTPKHLITATGQRVTLRCSPRSGDLSVYWYQQSLDQGLQFLIQYYNGEERAKGNILERFSAQQFPDLHSELNLSSLELGDSALYFCASSVAGGTYGYTFGSGTRLTVV.

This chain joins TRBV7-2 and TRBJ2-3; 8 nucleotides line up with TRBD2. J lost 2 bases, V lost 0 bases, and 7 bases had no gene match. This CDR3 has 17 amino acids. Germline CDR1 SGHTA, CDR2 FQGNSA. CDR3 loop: CASSLAGSAGATDTQYF. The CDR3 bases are TGTGCCAGCAGCTTAGCCGGCTCAGCGGGGGCCACAGATACGCAGTATTTT.

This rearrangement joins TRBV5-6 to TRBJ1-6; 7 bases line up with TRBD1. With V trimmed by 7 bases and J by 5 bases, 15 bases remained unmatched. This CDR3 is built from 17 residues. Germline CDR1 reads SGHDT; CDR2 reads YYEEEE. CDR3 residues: CASGYRDRDIHNSPLHF. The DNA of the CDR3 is TGTGCCAGCGGCTACCGGGACAGAGACATCCATAATTCACCCCTCCACTTT.

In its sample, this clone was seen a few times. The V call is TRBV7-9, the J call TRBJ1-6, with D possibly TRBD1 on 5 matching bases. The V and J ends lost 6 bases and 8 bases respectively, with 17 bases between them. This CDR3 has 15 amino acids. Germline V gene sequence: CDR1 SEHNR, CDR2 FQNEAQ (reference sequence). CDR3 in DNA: TGTGCCAGCAGTTACCGAGGGGCGAAAGATTCACCCCTCCACTTT. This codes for CASSYRGAKDSPLHF.

This CDR3 is CASSFQGQGASGNTIYF. CDR3 in DNA: TGTGCCAGCAGCTTTCAGGGACAGGGGGCATCTGGAAACACCATATATTTT. This sequence joins TRBV7-8 and TRBJ1-3; TRBD1 matches 12 bases. CDR3 size: 17 residues. CDR1 SGHVS and CDR2 FQNEAQ come from the germline V gene. V gave up 3 bases and J gave up 1 base; unmatched junction bases: 4.

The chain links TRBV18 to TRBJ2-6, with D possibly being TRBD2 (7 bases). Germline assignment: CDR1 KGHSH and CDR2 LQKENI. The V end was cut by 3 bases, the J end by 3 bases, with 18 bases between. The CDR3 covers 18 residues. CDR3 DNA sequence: TGTGCCAGCTCACCGAAGGGGGGGCCTGGAGGTGGGGCCAACGTCCTGACTTTC. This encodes CASSPKGGPGGGANVLTF.

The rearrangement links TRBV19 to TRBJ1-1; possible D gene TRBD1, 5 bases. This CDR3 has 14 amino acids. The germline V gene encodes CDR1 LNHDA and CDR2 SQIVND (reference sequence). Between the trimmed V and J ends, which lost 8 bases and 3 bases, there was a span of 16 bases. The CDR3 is CASFPGGWHTEAFF. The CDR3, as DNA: TGTGCCAGTTTTCCCGGGGGATGGCACACTGAAGCTTTCTTT.

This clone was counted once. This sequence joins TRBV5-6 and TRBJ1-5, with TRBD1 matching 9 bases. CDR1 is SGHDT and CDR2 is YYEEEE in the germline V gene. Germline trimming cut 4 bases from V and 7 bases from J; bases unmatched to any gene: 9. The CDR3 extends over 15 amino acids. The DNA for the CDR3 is TGTGCCAGCAGCGGCTTTGACAGGGGGGAACAGCCCCAGCATTTT. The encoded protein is CASSGFDRGEQPQHF.

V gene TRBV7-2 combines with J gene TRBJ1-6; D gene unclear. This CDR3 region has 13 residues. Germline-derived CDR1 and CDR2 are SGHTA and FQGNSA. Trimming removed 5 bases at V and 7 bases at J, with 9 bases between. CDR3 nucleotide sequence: TGTGCCAGCAGCCTACAAAAAAATTCACCCCTCCACTTT. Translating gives CASSLQKNSPLHF.

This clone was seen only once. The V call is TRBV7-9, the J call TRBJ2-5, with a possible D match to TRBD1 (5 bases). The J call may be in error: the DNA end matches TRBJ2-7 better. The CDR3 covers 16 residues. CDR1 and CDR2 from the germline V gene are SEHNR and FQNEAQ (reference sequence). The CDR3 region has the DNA TGTGCCAGCAGCTCTCCGGGTGAAACAGGATCCTACGAGCAGTACTTC. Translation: CASSSPGETGSYEQYF.

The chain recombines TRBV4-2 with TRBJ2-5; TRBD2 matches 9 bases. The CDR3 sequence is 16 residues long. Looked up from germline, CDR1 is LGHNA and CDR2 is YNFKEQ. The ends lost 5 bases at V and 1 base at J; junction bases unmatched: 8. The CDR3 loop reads CASSGGSGGRQETQYF. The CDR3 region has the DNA TGTGCCAGCAGCGGAGGGAGCGGGGGGCGCCAAGAGACCCAGTACTTC.

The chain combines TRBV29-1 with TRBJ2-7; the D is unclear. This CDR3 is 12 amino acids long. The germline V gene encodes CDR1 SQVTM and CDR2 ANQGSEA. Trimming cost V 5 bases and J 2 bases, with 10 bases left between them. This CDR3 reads CSVSGPTYEQYF. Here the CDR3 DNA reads TGCAGCGTTTCCGGCCCCACCTACGAGCAGTACTTC.